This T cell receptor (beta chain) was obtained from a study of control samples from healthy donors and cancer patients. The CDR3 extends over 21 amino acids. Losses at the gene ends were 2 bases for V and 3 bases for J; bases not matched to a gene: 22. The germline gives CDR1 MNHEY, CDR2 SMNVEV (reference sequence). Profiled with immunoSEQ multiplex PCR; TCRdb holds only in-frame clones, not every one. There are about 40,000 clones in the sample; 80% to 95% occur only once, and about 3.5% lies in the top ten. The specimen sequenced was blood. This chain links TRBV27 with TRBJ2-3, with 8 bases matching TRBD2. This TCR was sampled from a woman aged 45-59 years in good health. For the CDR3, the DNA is TGTGCCAGCAGTTTACGGCACCCGGTCGGAATGCCGGGACTAGGGACAGATACGCAGTATTTT. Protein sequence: CASSLRHPVGMPGLGTDTQYF.